The source of this TCR beta chain is a study of shared clonotypes between healthy human individuals. CDR1 and CDR2 (germline): LGHNA, YNFKEQ. The CDR3 sequence is 13 residues long. Trimming took 3 bases from V and 2 from J, leaving 8 bases between them. The deep-level immunoSEQ assay was used. Repertoires were generated with immunoSEQ multiplex PCR, while TCRdb's copy carries only in-frame clones and drops some. The profile shows under 600,000 clones, 70% to 80% of them singletons. Adult donors, all healthy and HIV-negative, had no recent acute infections or vaccinations. A single count supports this clone.

The clonotype was recovered from a woman in her thirties or forties in good health. Some clones in this sample may be carry-over from other donors' samples. The genes are TRBV4-2 and TRBJ2-7; D may be TRBD2 (6 bases). Sequencing was performed on PBMCs. The CDR3 loop reads CASSQGGPYEQYF. The CDR3 bases are TGTGCCAGCAGCCAGGGGGGACCCTACGAGCAGTACTTC.